This record covers a single T cell receptor (beta chain). The data are from a study of T cell changes during pregnancy in multiple sclerosis. Clones were read by immunoSEQ multiplex PCR, and TCRdb kept only the in-frame ones, dropping some. The profile shows under 55,000 clones, approximately 94% of them singletons. Germline V gene data show CDR1 as SGHTA and CDR2 as FQGNSA. V was pared by 5 bases and J by 1 base, with 5 bases between. The CDR3 contains 12 residues. This TCR derives from a female donor with multiple sclerosis, enrolled in a pregnancy study. The V gene is TRBV7-2, the J gene TRBJ1-1, with D uncertain. The material was CD4+ T cells from peripheral blood mononuclear cells, obtained in the third trimester of pregnancy. CDR3 amino acids: CASSHRNTEAFF. DNA for the CDR3: TGTGCCAGCAGCCACAGGAACACTGAAGCTTTCTTT.